This is a list of T cell receptor beta chains from one sample in a study of molecular identifiers for immune sequencing clone quantification. Each CDR3 protein is one row after TCRdb ran MiXCR on the PCR reads. The sample consists of around 8,000 distinct CDR3 sequences, 35% of them appearing once. The sample comprised naive CD8+ T cells from blood, with Jurkat cell RNA spiked in. Receptor source: a human donor in good health. Some libraries in this study had Jurkat cell RNA spiked in. Both conserved end residues are part of each CDR3. Fields, in order: CDR3 protein, CDR3 DNA, V gene, clone size, D gene, J gene. A D gene is named only where the DNA matches it firmly. A clone size is listed for some rows: how often the clone was seen (once, few, many), or a class if it is expanded.

CASSSPNRVDQPQHF,TGTGCCAGCAGCTCCCCGAACAGGGTGGACCAGCCCCAGCATTTT,TRBV28,NA,NA,TRBJ1-5
CASSLYLSGPPYEQYF,TGTGCCAGCAGCTTGTATTTGAGCGGGCCCCCCTACGAGCAGTACTTC,TRBV5-5,NA,NA,TRBJ2-7
CASSHYGGEQFF,TGTGCCAGCAGCCATTATGGAGGTGAGCAGTTCTTC,TRBV11-2,NA,NA,TRBJ2-1
CSAIGQGAHEQYF,TGCAGTGCAATCGGACAGGGGGCCCACGAGCAGTACTTC,TRBV20-1,few,TRBD1,TRBJ2-7
CASSFGTQGETQYF,TGTGCCAGCAGTTTCGGGACCCAAGGAGAGACCCAGTACTTC,TRBV12-3/TRBV12-4,few,NA,TRBJ2-5
CASSLLAGVDGEQFF,TGTGCCAGCAGCCTGCTAGCGGGAGTTGACGGTGAGCAGTTCTTC,TRBV7-6,NA,TRBD2,TRBJ2-1
CASSPGPEETQYF,TGTGCCAGCAGTCCAGGACCGGAGGAGACCCAGTACTTC,TRBV27,few,NA,TRBJ2-5
CASSTQRIQETQYF,TGTGCCAGCAGCACTCAACGAATCCAAGAGACCCAGTACTTC,TRBV7-9,NA,NA,TRBJ2-5
CANTILAGGPIDTQYF,TGTGCCAACACGATACTAGCGGGAGGGCCTATAGATACGCAGTATTTT,TRBV2,NA,TRBD2,TRBJ2-3
CASSLAGGLLGEQYF,TGTGCCAGCAGCTTAGCCGGGGGGCTGCTCGGCGAGCAGTACTTC,TRBV7-2,NA,NA,TRBJ2-7
CASSLAGSAYEQYF,TGTGCCAGCAGTTTAGCGGGGTCAGCCTACGAGCAGTACTTC,TRBV28,medium-sized,NA,TRBJ2-7
CASNTSPVQYF,TGTGCCAGCAATACCTCCCCCGTTCAGTACTTC,TRBV28,NA,NA,TRBJ2-7
CASTGQGASYEQYF,TGTGCCAGCACCGGACAGGGCGCCTCCTACGAGCAGTACTTC,TRBV2,NA,TRBD1,TRBJ2-7
CASSPRGYEQYF,TGTGCCAGCAGTCCCAGGGGCTACGAGCAGTACTTC,TRBV25-1,NA,NA,TRBJ2-7
CASSNHSNNCGYTF,TGTGCCAGCAGCAATCATTCGAATAACTGTGGCTACACCTTC,TRBV4-2,NA,NA,TRBJ1-2
CASSQYGMTTEAFF,TGTGCCAGCAGCCAATACGGGATGACCACTGAAGCTTTCTTT,TRBV4-2,medium-sized,NA,TRBJ1-1
CASSYSVGSEQYF,TGTGCCAGCAGTTACTCGGTAGGTTCCGAGCAGTACTTC,TRBV6-5,few,NA,TRBJ2-7
CSVEVGTKILGYTF,TGCAGCGTTGAAGTGGGGACTAAGATCCTGGGCTACACCTTC,TRBV29-1,NA,NA,TRBJ1-2
CASSPGTNRILSYEQYF,TGTGCCAGCAGCCCGGGGACCAACCGAATCCTCTCCTACGAGCAGTACTTC,TRBV7-6,medium-sized,NA,TRBJ2-7
CASSQDIQEILYGYTF,TGTGCCAGCAGCCAAGATATACAGGAGATACTCTATGGCTACACCTTC,TRBV4-2,NA,NA,TRBJ1-2
CSALGRGNPPLHF,TGCAGTGCCCTAGGGCGGGGGAATCCACCCCTCCACTTT,TRBV20-1,NA,NA,TRBJ1-6
CASRRGGGVTYNAQFF,TGTGCCAGCAGGCGAGGGGGCGGGGTCACCTACAATGCGCAGTTCTTC,TRBV7-8,NA,NA,TRBJ2-1
CASTDRGSPANTGELFF,TGTGCCAGTACCGACAGGGGGTCTCCTGCGAACACCGGGGAGCTGTTTTTT,TRBV19,few,TRBD1,TRBJ2-2
CASSLDVREVHNEQFF,TGTGCCAGCAGCTTAGATGTACGGGAGGTGCACAATGAGCAGTTCTTC,TRBV7-2,medium-sized,TRBD2,TRBJ2-1
CASSYGTANQPQHF,TGTGCCAGCAGTTATGGGACAGCGAATCAGCCCCAGCATTTT,TRBV27,NA,TRBD1,TRBJ1-5
CASSQQYSNSPLHF,TGCGCCAGCAGTCAACAATACTCTAATTCACCCCTCCACTTT,TRBV23-1,NA,NA,TRBJ1-6
CASSLTGGASLQYF,TGTGCCAGCAGCTTGACAGGGGGCGCTTCTCTGCAGTACTTC,TRBV11-2,few,TRBD1,TRBJ2-7
CASSQTDSNQPQHF,TGTGCCAGCAGCCAAACAGATAGCAATCAGCCCCAGCATTTT,TRBV7-9,NA,NA,TRBJ1-5
CASSWDSQQETQYF,TGTGCCAGCAGCTGGGACAGTCAACAAGAGACCCAGTACTTC,TRBV5-6,NA,TRBD1,TRBJ2-5
CASSVLGTTEAFF,TGTGCCAGCAGTGTTTTAGGGACTACTGAAGCTTTCTTT,TRBV6-1,medium-sized,NA,TRBJ1-1
CASSQDYPGVGTDTQYF,TGTGCCAGCAGCCAAGATTATCCAGGGGTGGGCACAGATACGCAGTATTTT,TRBV4-2,few,NA,TRBJ2-3
CASSPLESNEKLFF,TGTGCCAGCAGTCCACTCGAGAGTAATGAAAAACTGTTTTTT,TRBV27,once,NA,TRBJ1-4
CASSLAIGEAFF,TGTGCCAGCAGCTTGGCTATCGGTGAAGCTTTCTTT,TRBV5-6,medium-sized,NA,TRBJ1-1
CAISESGPGANVLTF,TGTGCCATCAGTGAATCAGGGCCCGGGGCCAACGTCCTGACTTTC,TRBV10-3,NA,NA,TRBJ2-6
CASSFPRLTSGANVLTF,TGTGCCAGCAGTTTCCCGCGACTGACATCTGGGGCCAACGTCCTGACTTTC,TRBV27,NA,NA,TRBJ2-6
CASSIAHNEQFF,TGTGCCAGTAGTATAGCCCACAATGAGCAGTTCTTC,TRBV19,few,NA,TRBJ2-1
CASSLGGSNYEQYF,TGTGCCAGCAGCTTGGGCGGGAGTAACTACGAGCAGTACTTC,TRBV7-2,NA,TRBD2,TRBJ2-7
CASSQRVSPYEQYF,TGTGCCAGCAGTCAGCGGGTTAGCCCCTACGAGCAGTACTTC,TRBV6-6,few,NA,TRBJ2-7
CSARDLGLGNTEAFF,TGCAGTGCTAGAGATCTGGGGTTGGGGAACACTGAAGCTTTCTTT,TRBV20-1,NA,NA,TRBJ1-1
CASIPQGQETQYF,TGTGCCAGCATCCCACAGGGACAAGAGACCCAGTACTTC,TRBV28,NA,NA,TRBJ2-5
CSAPNRDRGSGTEAFF,TGCAGTGCTCCCAACCGGGACAGGGGATCGGGCACTGAAGCTTTCTTT,TRBV20-1,NA,TRBD1,TRBJ1-1
CASSLLPGTDTQYF,TGTGCCAGCAGTTTATTGCCAGGCACAGATACGCAGTATTTT,TRBV28,NA,NA,TRBJ2-3